This T cell receptor (beta chain) was sequenced for a study of T cell repertoires in cytomegalovirus infection (dated by TCRdb to the late 2010s). Regarding the research as a whole: Alongside well-studied HLA-B-restricted epitopes, the peptide stimulations were aimed at recently identified HLA-C-restricted CMV epitopes, whose presentation resists viral immunomodulation. Because public TCR beta signatures pointed to carriage of CMV infection together with the matching HLA type, the HLA type of each donor mattered for the analysis.

The treatment or condition label of this sample denotes: in vitro stimulation with specific CMV peptide epitopes to enrich CMV-specific T cells. The CDR3 holds 12 amino acids from the cysteine to the phenylalanine. Only the CDR3 DNA is retained, 36 bases long and in frame from the first base. The trim is 8 bases for V and 1 base for J, with a gap of 8 bases between the germline ends. CDR1 is given as SEHNR and CDR2 as FQNEAQ, both from the germline V gene (reference sequence). The sequencer was an Illumina HiSeq 1500. In TCRdb, the public reads were trimmed at Q25 with fastp and aligned with MiXCR, with productive beta chains retained. Rows with one shared CDR3 protein collapse into an entry with the most common genes and DNA. Here the sample has about 920,000 distinct CDR3 sequences; more than 25% occur a single time. The ten most abundant clones make up more than 12% of the sample. Study-wide findings and limitations: The ex vivo response was dominated by HLA-C-restricted CMV-specific TCR beta clonotypes, which also provided the single most frequent clonotype in two of eight donors. In both this cohort and an independent cohort of 352 donors, the cumulative frequency of public TCR beta family members distinguished carriers of CMV infection plus the relevant HLA type.

The table lists this clonotype with a few counts. Its antigen has not been determined. No clone much larger than this one lies a single base away; base qualities are absent. The rearrangement combines TRBV7-9 with TRBJ2-5; the D gene remains uncertain. The receptor comes from a human donor in good health (CMV status not recorded). Some clones in this sample may be carry-over from other donors' samples. This sample comprised cultured CD8+ T cells from PBMCs, obtained from culture after CMV antigen stimulation. The DNA sequence is as follows: TGTGCCAGCGAGGCAGCCCAAGAGACCCAGTACTTC. The resulting protein is CASEAAQETQYF.